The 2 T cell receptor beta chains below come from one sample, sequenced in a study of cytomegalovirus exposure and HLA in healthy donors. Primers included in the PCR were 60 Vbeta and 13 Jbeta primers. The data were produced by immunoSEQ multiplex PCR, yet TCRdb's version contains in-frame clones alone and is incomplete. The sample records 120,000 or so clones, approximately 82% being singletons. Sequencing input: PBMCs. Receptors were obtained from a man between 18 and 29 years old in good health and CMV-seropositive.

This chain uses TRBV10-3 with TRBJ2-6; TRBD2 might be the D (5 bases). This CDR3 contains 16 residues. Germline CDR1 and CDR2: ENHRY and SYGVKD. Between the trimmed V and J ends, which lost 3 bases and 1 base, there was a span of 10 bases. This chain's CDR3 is CAISDRGGSGANVLTF. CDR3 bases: TGTGCCATCAGTGACCGCGGAGGATCTGGGGCCAACGTCCTGACTTTC.

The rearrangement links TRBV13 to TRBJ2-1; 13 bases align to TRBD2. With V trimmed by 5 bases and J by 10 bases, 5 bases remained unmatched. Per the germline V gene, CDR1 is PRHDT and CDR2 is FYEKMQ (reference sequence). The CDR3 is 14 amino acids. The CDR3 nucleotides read TGTGCCAGCAGCCCGGGGACTAGCGGGATAGAGCAGTTCTTC. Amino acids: CASSPGTSGIEQFF.